This T cell receptor beta chain was profiled in a study of cytomegalovirus exposure and HLA in healthy donors. Findings and caveats of the study: Later analysis found that TCR beta chains associated with HLA were more clonally expanded than other, equally common chains.

This CDR3 has 9 residues. As for this clone: As yet, its antigen is unknown.

PCR employed 60 Vbeta and 13 Jbeta primers. Data came from immunoSEQ multiplex PCR; TCRdb stores just in-frame clones and leaves some out. This sample has 150,000 to 200,000 clones, with approximately 11% found just once. Sequenced sample: PBMCs. This TCR was sampled from a man aged 50-60 years in good health and CMV-seropositive. V gene TRBV12-1 combines with J gene TRBJ1-2; the table names TRBD1, a call not compared with the DNA. TRBV12-1 is flagged as a pseudogene. As DNA, the CDR3 is TGTGCCAGCGATACAGCCTACACCTTC. Translating it yields CASDTAYTF.